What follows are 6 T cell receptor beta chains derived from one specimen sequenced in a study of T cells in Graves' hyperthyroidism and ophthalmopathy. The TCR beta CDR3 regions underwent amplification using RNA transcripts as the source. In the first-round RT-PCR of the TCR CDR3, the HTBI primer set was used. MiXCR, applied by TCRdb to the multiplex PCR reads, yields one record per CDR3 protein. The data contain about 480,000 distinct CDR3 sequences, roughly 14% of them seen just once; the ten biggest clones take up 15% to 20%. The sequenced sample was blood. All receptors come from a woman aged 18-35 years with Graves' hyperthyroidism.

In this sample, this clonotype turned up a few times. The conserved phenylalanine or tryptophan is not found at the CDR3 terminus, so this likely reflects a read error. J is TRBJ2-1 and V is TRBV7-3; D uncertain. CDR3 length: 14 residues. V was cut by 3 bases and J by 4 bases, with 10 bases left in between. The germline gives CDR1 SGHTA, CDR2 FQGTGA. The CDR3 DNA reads TGTGCCAGCAGCTTTTCGACTGCGTACAATGAGCAGTTCCTC. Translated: CASSFSTAYNEQFL.

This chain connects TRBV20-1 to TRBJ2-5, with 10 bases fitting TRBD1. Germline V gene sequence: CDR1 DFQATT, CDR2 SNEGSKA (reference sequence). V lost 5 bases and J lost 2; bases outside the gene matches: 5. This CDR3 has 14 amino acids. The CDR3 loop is CSAGTGAPQETQYF. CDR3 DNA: TGCAGTGCTGGGACAGGGGCCCCACAAGAGACCCAGTACTTC.

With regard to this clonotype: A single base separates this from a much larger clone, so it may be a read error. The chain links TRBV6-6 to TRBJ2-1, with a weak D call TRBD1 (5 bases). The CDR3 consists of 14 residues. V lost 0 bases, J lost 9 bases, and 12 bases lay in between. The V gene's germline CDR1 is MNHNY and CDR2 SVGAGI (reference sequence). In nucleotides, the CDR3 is TGTGCCAGCAGTTACTCCCCGACACAGGTTGAGCAGTTCTTC. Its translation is CASSYSPTQVEQFF.

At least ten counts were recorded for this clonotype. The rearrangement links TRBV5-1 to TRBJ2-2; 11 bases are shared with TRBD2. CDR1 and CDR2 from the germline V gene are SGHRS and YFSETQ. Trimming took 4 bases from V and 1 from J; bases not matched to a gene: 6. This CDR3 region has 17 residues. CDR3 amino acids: CASSASTSGMNTGELFF. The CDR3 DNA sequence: TGCGCCAGCAGCGCTTCGACTAGCGGGATGAACACCGGGGAGCTGTTTTTT.

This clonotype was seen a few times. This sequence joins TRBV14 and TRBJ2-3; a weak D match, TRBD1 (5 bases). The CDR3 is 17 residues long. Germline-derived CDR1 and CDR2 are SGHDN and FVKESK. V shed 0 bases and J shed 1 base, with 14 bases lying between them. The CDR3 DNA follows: TGTGCCAGCAGCCAAGATTTTCCAGGGAAACGCACAGATACGCAGTATTTT. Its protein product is CASSQDFPGKRTDTQYF.

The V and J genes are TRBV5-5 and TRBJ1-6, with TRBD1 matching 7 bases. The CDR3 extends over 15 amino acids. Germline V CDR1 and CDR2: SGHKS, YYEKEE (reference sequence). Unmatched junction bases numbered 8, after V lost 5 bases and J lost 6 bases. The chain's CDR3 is CASRGPGTANSPLHF. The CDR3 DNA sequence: TGTGCCAGCAGGGGCCCCGGGACAGCTAATTCACCCCTCCACTTT.